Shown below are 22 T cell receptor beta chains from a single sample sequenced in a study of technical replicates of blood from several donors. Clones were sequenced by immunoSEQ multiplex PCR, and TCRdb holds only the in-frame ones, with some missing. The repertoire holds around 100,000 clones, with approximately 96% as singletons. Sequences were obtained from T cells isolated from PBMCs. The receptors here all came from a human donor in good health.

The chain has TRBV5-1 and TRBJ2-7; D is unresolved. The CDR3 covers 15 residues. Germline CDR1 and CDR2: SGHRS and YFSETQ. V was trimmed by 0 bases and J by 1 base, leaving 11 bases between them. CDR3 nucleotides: TGCGCCAGCAGCTTGGTGGTGGGCAGTTCCTACGAGCAGTACTTC. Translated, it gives CASSLVVGSSYEQYF.

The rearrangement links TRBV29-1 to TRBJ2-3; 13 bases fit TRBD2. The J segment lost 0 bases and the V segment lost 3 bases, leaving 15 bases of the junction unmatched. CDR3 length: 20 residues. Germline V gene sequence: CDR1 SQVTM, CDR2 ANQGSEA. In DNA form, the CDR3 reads TGCAGCGTTGATGGCCCTCGGACTAGCGGGAGTATCCGGAGCACAGATACGCAGTATTTT. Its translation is CSVDGPRTSGSIRSTDTQYF.

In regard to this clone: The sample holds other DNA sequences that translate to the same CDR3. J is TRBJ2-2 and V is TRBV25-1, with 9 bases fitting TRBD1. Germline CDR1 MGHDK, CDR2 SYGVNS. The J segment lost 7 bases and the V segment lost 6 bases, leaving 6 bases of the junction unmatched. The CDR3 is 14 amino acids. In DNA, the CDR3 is TGTGCCAGCAGCCGGGACAGGGAGATCGGGGAGCTGTTTTTT. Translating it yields CASSRDREIGELFF.

CDR3 in amino acids: CASSYSDSGTYEQYF. Written as DNA, the CDR3 is TGTGCCAGCAGTTACTCGGATAGCGGGACATACGAGCAGTACTTC. The V and J genes are TRBV6-5 and TRBJ2-7; 8 nucleotides agree with TRBD2. V shed 0 bases, J shed 4 bases, and the junction held 5 bases outside the gene matches. This CDR3 contains 15 residues. From germline, CDR1 is MNHEY and CDR2 SVGAGI.

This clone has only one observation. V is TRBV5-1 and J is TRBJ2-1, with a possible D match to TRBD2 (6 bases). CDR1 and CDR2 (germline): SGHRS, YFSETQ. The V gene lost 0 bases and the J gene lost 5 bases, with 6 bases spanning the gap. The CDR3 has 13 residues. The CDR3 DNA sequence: TGCGCCAGCAGCTTGGGCGGGGACAATGAGCAGTTCTTC. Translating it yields CASSLGGDNEQFF.

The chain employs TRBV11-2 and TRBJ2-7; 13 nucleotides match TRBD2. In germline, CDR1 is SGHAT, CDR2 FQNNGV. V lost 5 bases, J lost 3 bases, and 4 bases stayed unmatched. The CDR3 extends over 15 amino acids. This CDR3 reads CASSRTSGRSYEQYF. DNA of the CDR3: TGTGCCAGCAGCCGGACTAGCGGGAGAAGCTACGAGCAGTACTTC.

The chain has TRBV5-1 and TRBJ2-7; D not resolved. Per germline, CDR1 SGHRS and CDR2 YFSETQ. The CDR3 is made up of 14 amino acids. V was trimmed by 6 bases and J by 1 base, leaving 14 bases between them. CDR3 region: CASTLAGGSYEQYF. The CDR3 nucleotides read TGCGCCAGCACACTCGCCGGCGGTTCCTACGAGCAGTACTTC.

The CDR3 loop is CASRGQGLNTEAFF. The CDR3 nucleotides are TGTGCCAGCAGGGGACAGGGTTTGAACACTGAAGCTTTCTTT. The V and J genes are TRBV28 and TRBJ1-1, with 9 bases lining up with TRBD1. The V gene's germline CDR1 is MDHEN and CDR2 SYDVKM. V trimming: 6 bases; J trimming: 0 bases; junction bases outside the gene matches: 2. The CDR3 is made up of 14 amino acids.

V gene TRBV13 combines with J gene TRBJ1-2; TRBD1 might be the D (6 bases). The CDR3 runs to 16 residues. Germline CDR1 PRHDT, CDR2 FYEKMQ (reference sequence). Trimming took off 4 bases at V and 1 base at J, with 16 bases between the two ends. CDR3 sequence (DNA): TGTGCCAGCAGCTCAGCGGGGAGGACAGTTAACTATGGCTACACCTTC. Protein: CASSSAGRTVNYGYTF.

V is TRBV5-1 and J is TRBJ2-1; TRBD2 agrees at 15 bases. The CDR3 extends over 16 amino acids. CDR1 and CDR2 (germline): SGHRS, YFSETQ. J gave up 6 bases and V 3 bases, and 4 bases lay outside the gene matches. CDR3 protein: CASSWTSGRATNEQFF. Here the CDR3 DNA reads TGCGCCAGCAGCTGGACTAGCGGGAGGGCAACCAATGAGCAGTTCTTC.

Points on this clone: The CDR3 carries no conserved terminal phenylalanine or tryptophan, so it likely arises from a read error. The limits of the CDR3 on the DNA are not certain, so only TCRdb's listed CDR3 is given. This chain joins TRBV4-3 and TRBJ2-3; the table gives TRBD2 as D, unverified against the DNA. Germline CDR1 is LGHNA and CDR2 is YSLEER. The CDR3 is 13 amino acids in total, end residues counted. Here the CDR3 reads CASSQDLLLPSYP.

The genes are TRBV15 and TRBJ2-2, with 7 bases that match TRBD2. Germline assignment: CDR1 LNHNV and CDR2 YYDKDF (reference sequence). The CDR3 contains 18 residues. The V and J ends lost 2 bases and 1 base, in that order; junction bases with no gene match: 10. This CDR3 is CATSRWGEGRKNTGELFF. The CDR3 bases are TGTGCCACCAGCAGATGGGGGGAGGGGCGAAAGAACACCGGGGAGCTGTTTTTT. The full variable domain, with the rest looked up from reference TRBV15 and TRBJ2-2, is DAMVIQNPRYQVTQFGKPVTLSCSQTLNHNVMYWYQQKSSQAPKLLFHYYDKDFNNEADTPDNFQSRRPNTSFCFLDIRSPGLGDTAMYLCATSRWGEGRKNTGELFFGEGSRLTVL.

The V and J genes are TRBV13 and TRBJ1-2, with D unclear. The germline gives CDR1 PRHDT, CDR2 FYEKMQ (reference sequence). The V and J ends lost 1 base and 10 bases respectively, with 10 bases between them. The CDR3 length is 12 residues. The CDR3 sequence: CASSLEGGLYTF. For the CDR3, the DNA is TGTGCCAGCAGCTTAGAAGGAGGGCTCTACACCTTC.

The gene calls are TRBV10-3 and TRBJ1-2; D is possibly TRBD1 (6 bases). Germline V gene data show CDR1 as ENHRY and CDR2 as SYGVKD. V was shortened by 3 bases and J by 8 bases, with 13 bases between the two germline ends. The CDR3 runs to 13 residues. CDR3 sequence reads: CAISDDPTGGYTF. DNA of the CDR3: TGTGCCATCAGTGACGACCCAACAGGGGGCTACACCTTC.

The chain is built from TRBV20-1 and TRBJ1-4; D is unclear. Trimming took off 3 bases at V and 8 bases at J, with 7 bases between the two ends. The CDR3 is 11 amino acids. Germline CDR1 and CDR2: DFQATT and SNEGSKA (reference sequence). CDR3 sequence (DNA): TGCAGTGCTAGTCCCATGGAAAAACTGTTTTTT. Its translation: CSASPMEKLFF.

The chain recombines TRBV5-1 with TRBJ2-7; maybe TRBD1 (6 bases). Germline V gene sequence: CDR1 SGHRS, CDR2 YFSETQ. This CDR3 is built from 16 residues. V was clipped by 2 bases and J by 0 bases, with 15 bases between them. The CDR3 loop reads CASSLIFDRSSYEQYF. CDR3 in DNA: TGCGCCAGCAGCTTAATTTTTGACAGGAGCTCCTACGAGCAGTACTTC.

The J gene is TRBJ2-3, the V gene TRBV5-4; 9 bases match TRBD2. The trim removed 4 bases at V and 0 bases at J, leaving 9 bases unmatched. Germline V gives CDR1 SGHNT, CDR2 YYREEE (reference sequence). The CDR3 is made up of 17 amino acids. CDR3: CASSIATSGSSTDTQYF. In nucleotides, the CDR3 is TGTGCCAGCAGCATAGCCACTAGCGGGTCTAGCACAGATACGCAGTATTTT.

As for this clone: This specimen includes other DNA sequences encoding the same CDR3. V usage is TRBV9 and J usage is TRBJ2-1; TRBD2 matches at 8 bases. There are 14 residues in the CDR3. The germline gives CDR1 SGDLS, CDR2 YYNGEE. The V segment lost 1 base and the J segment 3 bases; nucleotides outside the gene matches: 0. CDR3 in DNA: TGTGCCAGCAGCGTAACTAGCGGCTACAATGAGCAGTTCTTC. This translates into CASSVTSGYNEQFF. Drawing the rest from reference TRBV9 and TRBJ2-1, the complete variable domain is DSGVTQTPKHLITATGQRVTLRCSPRSGDLSVYWYQQSLDQGLQFLIQYYNGEERAKGNILERFSAQQFPDLHSELNLSSLELGDSALYFCASSVTSGYNEQFFGPGTRLTVL.

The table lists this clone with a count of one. The chain's CDR3 is CASSDETGSRYNEQFF. In DNA form, the CDR3 reads TGTGCCAGCAGTGATGAAACAGGGTCTAGGTACAATGAGCAGTTCTTC. The J gene is TRBJ2-1, the V gene TRBV25-1, with a tentative D call TRBD1 (6 bases). The CDR3 length is 16 residues. The ends were cut back, 3 bases at V and 4 bases at J, with 16 bases in the middle. Germline V gene sequence: CDR1 MGHDK, CDR2 SYGVNS.

CDR3 protein: CASSRPGHSYNEQFF. CDR3 DNA sequence: TGTGCCAGTAGTAGACCGGGACACTCCTACAATGAGCAGTTCTTC. The chain has TRBV19 and TRBJ2-1; tentatively, D is TRBD1 (6 bases). Germline V gene lookup returns CDR1 LNHDA and CDR2 SQIVND (reference sequence). The V and J ends lost 4 bases and 0 bases respectively, with 10 bases between them. This CDR3 comprises 15 residues.

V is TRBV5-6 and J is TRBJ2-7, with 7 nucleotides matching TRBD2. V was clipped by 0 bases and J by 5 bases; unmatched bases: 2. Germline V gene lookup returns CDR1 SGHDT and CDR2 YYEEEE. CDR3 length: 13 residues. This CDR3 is CASSLAGGHEQYF. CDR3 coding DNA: TGTGCCAGCAGCTTGGCGGGGGGTCACGAGCAGTACTTC. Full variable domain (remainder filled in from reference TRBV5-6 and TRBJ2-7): DAGVTQSPTHLIKTRGQQVTLRCSPKSGHDTVSWYQQALGQGPQFIFQYYEEEERQRGNFPDRFSGHQFPNYSSELNVNALLLGDSALYLCASSLAGGHEQYFGPGTRLTVT.

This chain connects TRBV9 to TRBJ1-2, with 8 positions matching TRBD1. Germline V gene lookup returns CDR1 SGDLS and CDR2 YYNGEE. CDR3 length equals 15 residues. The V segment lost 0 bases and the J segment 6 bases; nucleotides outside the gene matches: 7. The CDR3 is CASSVDPDRVNGYTF. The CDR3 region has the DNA TGTGCCAGCAGCGTAGACCCGGACAGGGTCAATGGCTACACCTTC.